The 21 T cell receptor beta chains given below trace back to one sample, sequenced in a study of CD4 T cells in relation to SARS-CoV-2 and coronaviruses. This table comes from immunoSEQ multiplex PCR, and its TCRdb copy is limited to in-frame clones, with some not included. The data contain some 45,000 clones, about 80% of them singletons. Their recognized antigens are unknown. The specimen sequenced was naive CD4+ T cells from PBMCs, cultured in vitro. Specified subset: naive CD4+ T cells isolated by negative enrichment. The receptors were sampled from an adult with COVID-19.

This chain links TRBV30 with TRBJ2-5, with D hard to call. The CDR3 loop spans 12 amino acids. V dropped 8 bases and J dropped 5 bases, with 15 bases sitting between them. CDR1 is GTSNPN, CDR2 SVGIG, per germline (reference sequence). CDR3 sequence reads: CAAARDRETQYF. The CDR3 region has the DNA TGTGCCGCTGCACGAGATAGGGAGACCCAGTACTTC.

The chain has TRBV7-2 and TRBJ2-7, with D unclear. This CDR3 has 11 amino acids. The germline V gene has CDR1 SGHTA and CDR2 FQGNSA. V dropped 1 base and J dropped 7 bases, with 5 bases sitting between them. CDR3 coding DNA: TGTGCCAGCAGCTTAGATCGTGAGCAGTACTTC. Amino acids: CASSLDREQYF.

CDR3 DNA: TGTGCCAGCAGTGATGCCGGCGGGAACTACTACAATGAGCAGTTCTTC. This gives the protein CASSDAGGNYYNEQFF. The genes are TRBV25-1 and TRBJ2-1; weak D call: TRBD2 (6 bases). The CDR3 contains 16 residues. Between the trimmed V and J ends, which lost 3 bases and 3 bases, there was a span of 15 bases. From germline, CDR1 is MGHDK and CDR2 SYGVNS. Together with reference TRBV25-1 and TRBJ2-1, the CDR3 gives the full variable domain: EADIYQTPRYLVIGTGKKITLECSQTMGHDKMYWYQQDPGMELHLIHYSYGVNSTEKGDLSSESTVSRIRTEHFPLTLESARPSHTSQYLCASSDAGGNYYNEQFFGPGTRLTVL.

This clone showed up just a few times. The V gene is TRBV28, the J gene TRBJ2-3; 7 nucleotides match TRBD2. The V and J ends lost 5 bases and 2 bases, in that order; junction bases with no gene match: 7. The CDR3 has 15 amino acids. From germline, CDR1 is MDHEN and CDR2 SYDVKM. The CDR3 DNA sequence: TGTGCCAGCAGTCCCGGCGGGGGAGTCACAGATACGCAGTATTTT. Its protein product is CASSPGGGVTDTQYF.

The chain uses TRBV12-3 or TRBV12-4 and TRBJ2-3, with no clear D. The V end was cut by 6 bases, the J end by 2 bases, with 6 bases between. The CDR3 runs to 12 residues. CDR3 sequence reads: CASSPNTDTQYF. In nucleotides, the CDR3 is TGTGCCAGCAGCCCCAACACAGATACGCAGTATTTT.

This clone appeared a single time. The chain links TRBV4-1 to TRBJ2-3; TRBD2 agrees at 8 bases. In germline, CDR1 is MGHRA, CDR2 YSYEKL. Trimming removed 4 bases from V and 0 bases from J; junction bases left unmatched: 12. This CDR3 region has 18 residues. In DNA, the CDR3 is TGCGCCAGCAGCCCCGGCCGGTCGCGGGAGGAGAGCACAGATACGCAGTATTTT. Translating it yields CASSPGRSREESTDTQYF.

The chain recombines TRBV18 with TRBJ2-7; D gene ambiguous. The ends were cut back, 0 bases at V and 5 bases at J, with 8 bases in the middle. Germline V gene sequence: CDR1 KGHSH, CDR2 LQKENI. The CDR3 has 13 residues. The CDR3 region has the DNA TGTGCCAGCTCACCACCTAGCCGTAACGAGCAGTACTTC. Its translation is CASSPPSRNEQYF. The full variable domain, completed using reference TRBV18 and TRBJ2-7, is NAGVMQNPRHLVRRRGQEARLRCSPMKGHSHVYWYRQLPEEGLKFMVYLQKENIIDESGMPKERFSAEFPKEGPSILRIQQVVRGDSAAYFCASSPPSRNEQYFGPGTRLTVT.

This sequence joins TRBV7-3 and TRBJ2-1; no reliable D call. Germline CDR1 and CDR2: SGHTA and FQGTGA. Trimming took 5 bases from V and 9 from J, leaving 14 bases between them. The CDR3 length is 13 residues. In DNA form, the CDR3 reads TGTGCCAGCAGCCTCTGGGCTAGAGGTGAGCAGTTCTTC. It specifies CASSLWARGEQFF. Looking up the rest from reference TRBV7-3 and TRBJ2-1 gives the full variable domain: GAGVSQTPSNKVTEKGKYVELRCDPISGHTALYWYRQSLGQGPEFLIYFQGTGAADDSGLPNDRFFAVRPEGSVSTLKIQRTERGDSAVYLCASSLWARGEQFFGPGTRLTVL.

The chain links TRBV12-3 or TRBV12-4 to TRBJ2-7; D gene unclear. CDR3 size: 13 residues. Deletions cut 7 bases from V and 3 bases from J, with 13 bases between. CDR3 sequence reads: CASKRSTDYEQYF. In DNA form, the CDR3 reads TGTGCCAGCAAGAGATCGACTGACTACGAGCAGTACTTC.

J is TRBJ2-1 and V is TRBV19; TRBD2 matches 13 bases. This CDR3 region has 14 residues. With 7 bases clipped from V and 9 bases from J, the junction kept 6 bases outside the gene matches. CDR1 and CDR2 (germline): LNHDA, SQIVND (reference sequence). CDR3 residues: CASTTSGRAGEQFF. The CDR3 DNA sequence: TGTGCCAGTACTACTAGCGGGAGGGCCGGTGAGCAGTTCTTC.

This chain joins TRBV28 and TRBJ2-1, with 8 bases lining up with TRBD2. CDR1 and CDR2 (germline): MDHEN, SYDVKM. Trimming cost V 2 bases and J 6 bases; bases outside gene matches: 0. The CDR3 sequence is 13 residues long. The DNA for the CDR3 is TGTGCCAGCAGTTTAACTAGCGGCAATGAGCAGTTCTTC. It specifies CASSLTSGNEQFF.

The genes are TRBV11-2 and TRBJ1-4, with 7 bases fitting TRBD1. CDR1 and CDR2 (germline): SGHAT, FQNNGV. Trimming took 5 bases from V and 14 from J; bases not matched to a gene: 8. The CDR3 is 12 residues long. The CDR3 bases are TGTGCCAGCAGCCCGACAGGGTTTCGGCTGTTTTTT. Protein product: CASSPTGFRLFF. The whole variable domain, filled in from reference TRBV11-2 and TRBJ1-4, reads EAGVAQSPRYKIIEKRQSVAFWCNPISGHATLYWYQQILGQGPKLLIQFQNNGVVDDSQLPKDRFSAERLKGVDSTLKIQPAKLEDSAVYLCASSPTGFRLFFGSGTQLSVL.

The rearrangement links TRBV29-1 to TRBJ2-6; D gene ambiguous. The germline V and J ends were trimmed by 0 bases and 0 bases, with 6 bases remaining between them. The CDR3 contains 15 residues. In germline, CDR1 is SQVTM, CDR2 ANQGSEA. The chain's CDR3 is CSVEDMGSGANVLTF. In DNA form, the CDR3 reads TGCAGCGTTGAAGATATGGGCTCTGGGGCCAACGTCCTGACTTTC.

The V call is TRBV4-1, the J call TRBJ1-3, with D possibly matching TRBD1 (6 bases). The germline V gene encodes CDR1 MGHRA and CDR2 YSYEKL. The V end was cut by 1 base, the J end by 2 bases, with 15 bases between. The CDR3 runs 17 residues. In nucleotides, the CDR3 is TGCGCCAGCAGCCAAGCACTAGTAAGGGGGGCTGGAAACACCATATATTTT. This sequence encodes CASSQALVRGAGNTIYF.

The J gene is TRBJ2-1, the V gene TRBV12-3 or TRBV12-4; TRBD2 might be the D (6 bases). The ends were cut back, 5 bases at V and 6 bases at J, with 11 bases in the middle. CDR3 length: 13 amino acids. The CDR3 DNA is TGTGCCAGCAGTACCGGGACTTTCAATGAGCAGTTCTTC. This codes for CASSTGTFNEQFF.

The chain uses TRBV25-1 and TRBJ1-1; D unclear. V was trimmed by 4 bases and J by 2 bases, leaving 8 bases between them. CDR3 length equals 13 residues. Looked up from germline, CDR1 is MGHDK and CDR2 is SYGVNS. Here the CDR3 reads CASSGRPNTEAFF. The CDR3 nucleotides are TGTGCCAGCAGTGGCAGGCCAAACACTGAAGCTTTCTTT.

The CDR3 is CSAEGRGEQYF. The DNA for the CDR3 is TGCAGTGCTGAAGGGAGGGGCGAGCAGTACTTC. V gene TRBV20-1 combines with J gene TRBJ2-7, with TRBD2 identical over 7 bases. With V trimmed by 5 bases and J by 6 bases, 4 bases remained unmatched. The CDR3 contains 11 residues. In germline, CDR1 is DFQATT, CDR2 SNEGSKA (reference sequence).

The genes are TRBV7-2 and TRBJ2-5, with D perhaps matching TRBD1 (6 bases). V was pared by 3 bases and J by 2 bases, with 13 bases between. The CDR3 consists of 15 residues. Germline V gene data show CDR1 as SGHTA and CDR2 as FQGNSA. CDR3 amino acids: CASSLSQGPQETQYF. CDR3 nucleotide sequence: TGTGCCAGCAGCTTGAGCCAGGGGCCACAAGAGACCCAGTACTTC.

The V call is TRBV29-1, the J call TRBJ2-2; TRBD2 matches 8 bases. The CDR3 is made up of 14 amino acids. The junction had 6 bases not matched to a gene; V was cut back by 4 bases and J by 5 bases. Germline V gives CDR1 SQVTM, CDR2 ANQGSEA. CDR3 nucleotides: TGCAGCGTTGGACCGGGAGGGGGGACCGGGGAGCTGTTTTTT. This gives the protein CSVGPGGGTGELFF.

The rearrangement links TRBV2 to TRBJ2-2, with D possibly being TRBD2 (7 bases). Germline V gives CDR1 SNHLY, CDR2 FYNNEI. Trimming cost V 7 bases and J 6 bases, with 21 bases left between them. CDR3 length: 16 residues. The CDR3 protein is CASKSTLLGGPGELFF. CDR3 DNA sequence: TGTGCCAGCAAATCCACCCTCCTGGGGGGGCCCGGGGAGCTGTTTTTT.

The chain links TRBV18 to TRBJ2-7; D may match TRBD1 or TRBD2 (5 bases each). The CDR3 extends over 14 amino acids. The germline V gene encodes CDR1 KGHSH and CDR2 LQKENI. The V gene lost 6 bases and the J gene lost 0 bases, with 12 bases spanning the gap. The CDR3 region has the DNA TGTGCCAGCTCCCCCGGGACCACCTCCTACGAGCAGTACTTC. This encodes CASSPGTTSYEQYF.